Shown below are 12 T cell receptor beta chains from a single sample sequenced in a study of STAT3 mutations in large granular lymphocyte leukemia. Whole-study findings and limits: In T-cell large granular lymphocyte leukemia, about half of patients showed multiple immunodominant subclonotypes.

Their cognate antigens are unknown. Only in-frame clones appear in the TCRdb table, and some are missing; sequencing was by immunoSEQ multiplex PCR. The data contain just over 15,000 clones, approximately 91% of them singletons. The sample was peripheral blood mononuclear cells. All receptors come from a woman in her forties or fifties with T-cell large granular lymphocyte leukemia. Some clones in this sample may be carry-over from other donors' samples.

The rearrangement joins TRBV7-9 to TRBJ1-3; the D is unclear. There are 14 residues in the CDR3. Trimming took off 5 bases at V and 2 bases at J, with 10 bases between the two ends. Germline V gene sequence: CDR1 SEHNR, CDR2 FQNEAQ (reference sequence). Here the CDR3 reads CASSQHSAGNTIYF. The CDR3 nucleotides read TGTGCCAGCAGCCAACACAGTGCTGGAAACACCATATATTTT. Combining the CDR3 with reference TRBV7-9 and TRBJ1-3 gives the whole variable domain DTGVSQNPRHKITKRGQNVTFRCDPISEHNRLYWYRQTLGQGPEFLTYFQNEAQLEKSRLLSDRFSAERPKGSFSTLEIQRTEQGDSAMYLCASSQHSAGNTIYFGEGSWLTVV.

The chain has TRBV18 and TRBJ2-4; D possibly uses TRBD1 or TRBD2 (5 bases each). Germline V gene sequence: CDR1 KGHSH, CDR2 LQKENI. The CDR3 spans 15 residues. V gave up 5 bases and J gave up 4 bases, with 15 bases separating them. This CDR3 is CASSRVGTGKNIQYF. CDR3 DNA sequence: TGTGCCAGCTCAAGAGTCGGGACCGGAAAAAACATTCAGTACTTC.

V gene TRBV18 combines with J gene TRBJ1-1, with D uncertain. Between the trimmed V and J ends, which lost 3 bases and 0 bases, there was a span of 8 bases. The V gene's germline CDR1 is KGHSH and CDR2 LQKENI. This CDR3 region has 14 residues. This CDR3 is CASSPRTLNTEAFF. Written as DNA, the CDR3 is TGTGCCAGCTCACCGAGGACTCTGAACACTGAAGCTTTCTTT.

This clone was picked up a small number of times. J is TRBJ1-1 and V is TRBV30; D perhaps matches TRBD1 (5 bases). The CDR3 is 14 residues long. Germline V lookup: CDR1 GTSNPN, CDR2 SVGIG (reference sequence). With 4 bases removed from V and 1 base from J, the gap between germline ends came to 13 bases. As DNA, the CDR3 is TGTGCCTGGATGCAGTGGGGGAGGAACACTGAAGCTTTCTTT. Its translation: CAWMQWGRNTEAFF.

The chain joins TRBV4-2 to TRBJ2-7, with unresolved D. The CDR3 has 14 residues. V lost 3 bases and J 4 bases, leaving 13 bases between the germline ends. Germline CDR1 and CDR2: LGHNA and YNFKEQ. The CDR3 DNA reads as TGTGCCAGCAGCCATAGCTTGGGTGGATACGAGCAGTACTTC. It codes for CASSHSLGGYEQYF.

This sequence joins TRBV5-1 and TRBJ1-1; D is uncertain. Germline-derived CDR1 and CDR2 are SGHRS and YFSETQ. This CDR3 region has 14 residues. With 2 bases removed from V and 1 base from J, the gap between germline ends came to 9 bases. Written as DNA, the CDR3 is TGCGCCAGCAGCTTTGGACCCGCGAACACTGAAGCTTTCTTT. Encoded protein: CASSFGPANTEAFF.

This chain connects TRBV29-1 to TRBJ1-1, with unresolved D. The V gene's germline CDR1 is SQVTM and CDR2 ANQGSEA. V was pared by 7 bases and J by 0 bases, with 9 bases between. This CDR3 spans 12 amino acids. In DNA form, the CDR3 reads TGCAGCGCTTACACCATGAACACTGAAGCTTTCTTT. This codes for CSAYTMNTEAFF.

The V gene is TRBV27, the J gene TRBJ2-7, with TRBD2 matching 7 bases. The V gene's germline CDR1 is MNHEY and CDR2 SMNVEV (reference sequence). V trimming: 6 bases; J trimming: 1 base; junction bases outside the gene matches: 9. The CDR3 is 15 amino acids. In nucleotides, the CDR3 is TGTGCCAGCAGGGTAGCGGGTCACCCTTCCTACGAGCAGTACTTC. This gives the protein CASRVAGHPSYEQYF.

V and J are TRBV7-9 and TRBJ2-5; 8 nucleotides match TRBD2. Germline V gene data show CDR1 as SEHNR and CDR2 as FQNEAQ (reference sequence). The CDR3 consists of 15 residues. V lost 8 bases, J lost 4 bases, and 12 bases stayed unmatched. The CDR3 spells CASRTSGSLLETQYF. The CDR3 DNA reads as TGTGCCAGCCGGACGAGCGGGAGTCTGTTAGAGACCCAGTACTTC.

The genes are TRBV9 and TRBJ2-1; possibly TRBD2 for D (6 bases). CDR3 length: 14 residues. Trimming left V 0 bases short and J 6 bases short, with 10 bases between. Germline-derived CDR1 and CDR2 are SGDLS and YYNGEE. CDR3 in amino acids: CASSVDGGGNEQFF. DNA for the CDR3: TGTGCCAGCAGCGTAGATGGGGGAGGCAATGAGCAGTTCTTC.

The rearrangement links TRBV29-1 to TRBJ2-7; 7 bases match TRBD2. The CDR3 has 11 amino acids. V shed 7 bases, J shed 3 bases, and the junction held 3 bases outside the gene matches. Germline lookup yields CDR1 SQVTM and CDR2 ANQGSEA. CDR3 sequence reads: CSATGGYEQYF. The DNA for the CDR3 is TGCAGCGCCACGGGAGGCTACGAGCAGTACTTC.

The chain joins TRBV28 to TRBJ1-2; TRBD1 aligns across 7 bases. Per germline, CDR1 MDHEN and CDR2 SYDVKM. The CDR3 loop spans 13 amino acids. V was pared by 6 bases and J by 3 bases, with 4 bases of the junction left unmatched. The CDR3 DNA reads TGTGCCAGCAGCCAGGGGGGGGACTATGGCTACACCTTC. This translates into CASSQGGDYGYTF.